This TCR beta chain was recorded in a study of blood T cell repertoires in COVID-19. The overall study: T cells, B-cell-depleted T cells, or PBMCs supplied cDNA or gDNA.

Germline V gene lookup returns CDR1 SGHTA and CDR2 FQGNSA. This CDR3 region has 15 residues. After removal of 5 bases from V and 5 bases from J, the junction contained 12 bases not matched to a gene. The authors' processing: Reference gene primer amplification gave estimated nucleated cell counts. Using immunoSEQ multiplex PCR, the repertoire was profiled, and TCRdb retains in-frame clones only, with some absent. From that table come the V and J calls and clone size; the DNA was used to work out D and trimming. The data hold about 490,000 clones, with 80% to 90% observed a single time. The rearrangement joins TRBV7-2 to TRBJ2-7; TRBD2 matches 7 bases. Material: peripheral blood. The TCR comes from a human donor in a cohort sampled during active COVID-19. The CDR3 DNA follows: TGTGCCAGCAGCCCCAGTCCGGGAGGCTTCAACGAGCAGTACTTC. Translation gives CASSPSPGGFNEQYF.